The clone carrying this T cell receptor (beta chain) was seen a handful of times. Antigen specificity is unknown. V lost 0 bases and J lost 9, with 17 bases in between. Germline V gene sequence: CDR1 MGHRA, CDR2 YSYEKL. The CDR3 runs to 16 residues. The data belong to a study of CD8+ T cells in alopecia areata. Study-wide points: Many expanded lesional clones persisted in scalp and blood during tofacitinib treatment.

Treatment of the sample: oral pan-JAK inhibitor, 5-10 mg twice daily. Following extraction, RNA underwent reverse transcription to cDNA, which served as the sequencing template. The method was immunoSEQ multiplex PCR; TCRdb's version includes in-frame clones alone and lacks a portion of them. The repertoire consists of 150,000 to 200,000 clones, with under 70% occurring once and the leading ten covering roughly 0.85%. This TCR was sampled from a human donor with alopecia areata. The chain employs TRBV4-1 and TRBJ2-2, with D perhaps matching TRBD2 (5 bases). The sample in question was CD4+ T cells sorted from blood, obtained at week 4, from a patient treated with tofacitinib. The CDR3 coding sequence is TGCGCCAGCAGCCAAGAAGGGCTAGCCAACATCCGGGAGCTGTTTTTT. Translating gives CASSQEGLANIRELFF.